The next 32 T cell receptor beta chains were all read from a single sample in a study of T-cell reconstitution after alpha-beta-depleted transplantation in children. A library of TCRbeta sequences, prepared with unique molecular identifiers, was generated. From the PCR reads, TCRdb called clonotypes with MiXCR, one entry per CDR3 protein. This repertoire shows 450,000 to 600,000 distinct CDR3 sequences, over 10% found once; its top ten account for over 2%. The source was PBMCs, mostly from graft donor cells, collected 360 days after TCRalphabeta/CD19-depleted stem cell transplant. Source of these receptors: a male patient younger than 18 who had a stem cell transplant for acute myeloid leukemia, so the T cells may come from the graft donor.

This chain uses TRBV28 with TRBJ2-3; tentative D call: TRBD2 (6 bases). V was cut by 9 bases and J by 0 bases, with 16 bases left in between. Germline lookup yields CDR1 MDHEN and CDR2 SYDVKM. The CDR3 is made up of 15 amino acids. Here the CDR3 DNA reads TGTGCCAGTACCGGGAGCCGGGCTAGCACAGATACGCAGTATTTT. Protein: CASTGSRASTDTQYF.

This clonotype was observed a few times. The chain links TRBV5-1 to TRBJ2-1, with TRBD2 matching 12 bases. CDR3 length: 19 amino acids. The germline CDR1 and CDR2 sequences are SGHRS and YFSETQ. V trimming: 0 bases; J trimming: 0 bases; junction bases outside the gene matches: 7. The CDR3 DNA reads as TGCGCCAGCAGCTTGGTGCTAGCGGGAGGGTCCAGCTCCTACAATGAGCAGTTCTTC. Protein: CASSLVLAGGSSSYNEQFF.

V is TRBV6-5 and J is TRBJ2-5; 7 bases fit TRBD2. Germline V gene lookup returns CDR1 MNHEY and CDR2 SVGAGI. This CDR3 is 15 amino acids long. The V gene end was trimmed by 0 bases and the J gene end by 2 bases; junction bases not matched to a gene: 3. Here the CDR3 DNA reads TGTGCCAGCAGTTACTCAGGCGGGGGACAAGAGACCCAGTACTTC. This codes for CASSYSGGGQETQYF.

This clonotype was recorded at least ten times. This chain joins TRBV9 and TRBJ2-3, with a tentative D call TRBD2 (6 bases). The CDR3 sequence is 13 residues long. With 0 bases removed from V and 7 bases from J, the gap between germline ends came to 9 bases. CDR1 SGDLS and CDR2 YYNGEE come from the germline V gene. The CDR3: CASSVVEGYTQYF. CDR3 bases: TGTGCCAGCAGCGTAGTGGAGGGTTATACGCAGTATTTT.

This clonotype was counted only a few times. The chain couples TRBV20-1 to TRBJ2-4; no clear D. The CDR3 is 8 residues long. The germline V gene has CDR1 DFQATT and CDR2 SNEGSKA (reference sequence). The germline V and J ends were trimmed by 7 bases and 9 bases, with 4 bases remaining between them. CDR3 nucleotides: TGCAGTGTAGGCATTCAGTACTTC. Translating gives CSVGIQYF.

This clonotype was found many times. The chain has TRBV12-3 or TRBV12-4 and TRBJ2-7, with D possibly called TRBD1 or TRBD2 (5 bases each). The CDR3 runs to 17 residues. With 8 bases removed from V and 0 bases from J, the gap between germline ends came to 23 bases. CDR3 amino acids: CASPSPSMGEFSYEQYF. In nucleotides, the CDR3 is TGTGCCAGCCCCAGCCCGTCTATGGGGGAATTCTCCTACGAGCAGTACTTC.

This rearrangement joins TRBV12-5 to TRBJ2-1, with 7 bases identical to TRBD2. Per germline, CDR1 LGHNT and CDR2 FRNRAP. The CDR3 totals 18 residues. The junction had 22 bases not matched to a gene; V was cut back by 7 bases and J by 7 bases. CDR3 nucleotides: TGTGCTAGTGCCCTATCTAACTGGGGGGGTCCAAAGGTAAATGAGCAGTTCTTC. Its translation: CASALSNWGGPKVNEQFF.

The rearrangement joins TRBV28 to TRBJ1-1; D unresolved. CDR3 size: 12 residues. Per germline, CDR1 MDHEN and CDR2 SYDVKM. With 6 bases removed from V and 1 base from J, the gap between germline ends came to 6 bases. In nucleotides, the CDR3 is TGTGCCAGCAGAGCAGAGAACACTGAAGCTTTCTTT. Protein product: CASRAENTEAFF.

In this sample, this clonotype turned up many times. The chain employs TRBV20-1 and TRBJ2-3; the match to TRBD2 covers 8 bases. The CDR3 totals 12 residues. Germline V lookup: CDR1 DFQATT, CDR2 SNEGSKA (reference sequence). CDR3 sequence reads: CSAGGSTDTQYF. The CDR3 coding sequence is TGCAGCGCGGGGGGTAGCACAGATACGCAGTATTTT.

This clonotype appeared a few times. The chain couples TRBV4-3 to TRBJ2-2; no reliable D call. The CDR3 is made up of 14 amino acids. The germline V gene encodes CDR1 LGHNA and CDR2 YSLEER. The V gene lost 0 bases and the J gene lost 6 bases, with 8 bases spanning the gap. CDR3 sequence: CASSQDWGSGELFF. CDR3 DNA: TGCGCCAGCAGCCAAGATTGGGGATCCGGGGAGCTGTTTTTT.

At least ten counts were recorded for this clonotype. The V call is TRBV6-2 or TRBV6-3, the J call TRBJ2-1; D call uncertain. Germline lookup yields CDR1 MNHEY and CDR2 SVGEGT. CDR3 length equals 13 residues. Trimming left V 2 bases short and J 2 bases short, with 4 bases between. The CDR3 DNA sequence: TGTGCCAGCAGTTACGGCCCCTACAATGAGCAGTTCTTC. It is translated as CASSYGPYNEQFF.

This clonotype showed up just a few times. This chain joins TRBV7-2 and TRBJ2-7; TRBD2 matches 7 bases. The CDR3 is 13 residues long. The germline V gene has CDR1 SGHTA and CDR2 FQGNSA. Unmatched junction bases numbered 9, after V lost 6 bases and J lost 7 bases. Here the CDR3 reads CASRSAAAGEQYF. In DNA form, the CDR3 reads TGTGCCAGCAGATCCGCCGCAGCGGGGGAGCAGTACTTC. The variable domain in full, completed from reference TRBV7-2 and TRBJ2-7, reads GAGVSQSPSNKVTEKGKDVELRCDPISGHTALYWYRQSLGQGLEFLIYFQGNSAPDKSGLPSDRFSAERTGGSVSTLTIQRTQQEDSAVYLCASRSAAAGEQYFGPGTRLTVT.

The chain is built from TRBV10-3 and TRBJ2-1, with TRBD2 matching 10 bases. CDR3 size: 14 residues. Trimming cost V 6 bases and J 8 bases; bases outside gene matches: 7. Germline-derived CDR1 and CDR2 are ENHRY and SYGVKD. In DNA form, the CDR3 reads TGTGCCATCAGAGACCTAGCGGGAGTTCATGAGCAGTTCTTC. Translated, it gives CAIRDLAGVHEQFF.

This clonotype was detected ten times or more. This sequence joins TRBV29-1 and TRBJ1-1; D call uncertain. CDR1 and CDR2 from the germline V gene are SQVTM and ANQGSEA. The CDR3 runs to 15 residues. The V gene lost 0 bases and the J gene lost 5 bases, with 16 bases spanning the gap. In nucleotides, the CDR3 is TGCAGCGTTGAAGATTTAAGGGTGATGAGGACTGAAGCTTTCTTT. Translation gives CSVEDLRVMRTEAFF.

This chain joins TRBV4-2 and TRBJ2-1; D perhaps matches TRBD2 (5 bases). The CDR3 has 16 residues. V lost 4 bases, J lost 4 bases, and 17 bases lay in between. Per germline, CDR1 LGHNA and CDR2 YNFKEQ. CDR3 sequence: CASSLTTRAVYNEQFF. In nucleotides, the CDR3 is TGTGCCAGCAGCCTAACTACTAGAGCCGTTTACAATGAGCAGTTCTTC.

A remark on this clonotype: This may arise from a read error, as a much more abundant clone is one base away. The rearrangement joins TRBV12-3 or TRBV12-4 to TRBJ2-7; D is unresolved. This CDR3 has 12 residues. Trimming cost V 2 bases and J 8 bases, with 10 bases left between them. The CDR3 DNA sequence: TGTGCCAGCAGTTTAAGTGGGGTCAAGCAGTACTTC. Amino acids: CASSLSGVKQYF.

The V call is TRBV3-1, the J call TRBJ1-1; the D is unclear. Germline CDR1 LGHDT, CDR2 YNNKEL (reference sequence). This CDR3 is 13 amino acids long. V gave up 5 bases and J gave up 4 bases, with 11 bases separating them. CDR3: CASSGMGFTEAFF. The CDR3 nucleotides are TGTGCCAGCAGCGGAATGGGGTTCACTGAAGCTTTCTTT.

On this clonotype: One end of the junction is discordant with germline, which a read error may explain. The chain couples TRBV7-6 to TRBJ2-3, with D tentatively TRBD1 or TRBD2 (5 bases each). The CDR3 loop spans 16 amino acids. Looked up from germline, CDR1 is SGHVS and CDR2 is FNYEAQ. The CDR3 protein is CASSLGGAGSTDTQYF. The CDR3 coding sequence is TGTGCCAGCAGCTTAGGAGGGGCGGGTTCCACAGACACGCAGTATTTT. Full variable domain (missing parts from reference TRBV7-6 and TRBJ2-3): GAGVSQSPRYKVTKRGQDVALRCDPISGHVSLYWYRQALGQGPEFLTYFNYEAQQDKSGLPNDRFSAERPEGSISTLTIQRTEQRDSAMYRCASSLGGAGSTDTQYFGPGTRLTVL.

CDR3 DNA: TGCAGCGTCAGGGGGCTAGTCTCTGGGGCCAACGTCCTGACTTTC. It is translated as CSVRGLVSGANVLTF. The rearrangement uses TRBV29-1 and TRBJ2-6, with 8 bases fitting TRBD1. V dropped 6 bases and J dropped 0; count of bases not matched to a gene: 4. This CDR3 comprises 15 residues. Germline V gene lookup returns CDR1 SQVTM and CDR2 ANQGSEA.

This clonotype was found many times. The rearrangement links TRBV6-5 to TRBJ2-5; D could derive from TRBD1 or TRBD2 (5 bases each). Germline V gene lookup returns CDR1 MNHEY and CDR2 SVGAGI. This CDR3 has 15 amino acids. Trimming stripped 0 bases from V and 0 bases from J, with 8 bases between. CDR3: CASSYSLGDQETQYF. Here the CDR3 DNA reads TGTGCCAGCAGTTACTCGTTGGGGGACCAAGAGACCCAGTACTTC.

In its sample, this clonotype was seen a few times. CDR3 protein: CASSQDLSTSGTHEQFF. CDR3 DNA sequence: TGCGCCAGCAGCCAAGATCTGTCGACTAGCGGGACGCATGAGCAGTTCTTC. The chain recombines TRBV4-3 with TRBJ2-1; TRBD2 agrees at 11 bases. The CDR3 contains 17 residues. The J segment lost 8 bases and the V segment lost 0 bases, leaving 9 bases of the junction unmatched. Germline V gene sequence: CDR1 LGHNA, CDR2 YSLEER.

This clonotype was observed a handful of times. CDR3 DNA: TGTGCCAGCAGTTTGGCGGGCAGGGGACCAGATACGCAGTATTTT. Its protein is CASSLAGRGPDTQYF. The chain joins TRBV27 to TRBJ2-3; D perhaps matches TRBD1 (6 bases). Trimming cost V 3 bases and J 4 bases, with 14 bases left between them. This CDR3 comprises 15 residues. Germline loops: CDR1 MNHEY, CDR2 SMNVEV (reference sequence).

This clonotype was picked up a small number of times. The rearrangement links TRBV11-2 to TRBJ2-1, with D unresolved. The CDR3 consists of 16 residues. Germline-derived CDR1 and CDR2 are SGHAT and FQNNGV. V lost 5 bases, J lost 7 bases, and 21 bases lay in between. The CDR3 sequence is CASSLLPRTLGNEQFF. CDR3 DNA: TGTGCCAGCAGCCTATTGCCGAGAACGCTGGGTAATGAGCAGTTCTTC.

J is TRBJ2-2 and V is TRBV7-3; no clear D. The V end was cut by 5 bases, the J end by 4 bases, with 14 bases between. This CDR3 contains 15 residues. Looked up from germline, CDR1 is SGHTA and CDR2 is FQGTGA. DNA for the CDR3: TGTGCCAGCAGCCCCCTCCCCGTCTCCACCGGGGAGCTGTTTTTT. This codes for CASSPLPVSTGELFF.

This clonotype was seen ten or more times. The CDR3 protein is CASSFASGTTDTQYF. For the CDR3, the DNA is TGTGCCAGCAGCTTCGCTAGCGGGACTACAGATACGCAGTATTTT. The chain carries TRBV7-3 and TRBJ2-3; TRBD2 matches 9 bases. J gave up 3 bases and V 3 bases, and 4 bases lay outside the gene matches. Germline V gene lookup returns CDR1 SGHTA and CDR2 FQGTGA. This CDR3 has 15 residues.

The gene calls are TRBV24-1 and TRBJ2-1; TRBD2 aligns across 7 bases. With 0 bases clipped from V and 4 bases from J, the junction kept 5 bases outside the gene matches. CDR1 and CDR2 from the germline V gene are KGHDR and SFDVKD. The CDR3 is made up of 16 amino acids. In nucleotides, the CDR3 is TGTGCCACCAGTGATTTGGGTAGCGGGTTGTACAATGAGCAGTTCTTC. Residues: CATSDLGSGLYNEQFF.

The chain joins TRBV7-2 to TRBJ2-2, with TRBD1 identical over 8 bases. Germline loops: CDR1 SGHTA, CDR2 FQGNSA. This CDR3 is 15 amino acids long. V shed 5 bases, J shed 3 bases, and the junction held 5 bases outside the gene matches. The CDR3 loop is CASSMTGEDTGELFF. CDR3 in DNA: TGTGCCAGCAGCATGACAGGGGAGGACACCGGGGAGCTGTTTTTT.

Many counts were recorded for this clonotype. The chain combines TRBV20-1 with TRBJ2-7, with TRBD1 matching over 8 bases. This CDR3 has 13 residues. The V segment lost 3 bases and the J segment 3 bases; nucleotides outside the gene matches: 4. The germline gives CDR1 DFQATT, CDR2 SNEGSKA (reference sequence). CDR3 in DNA: TGCAGTGCTAGGTCAGGGGGCATCTACGAGCAGTACTTC. This codes for CSARSGGIYEQYF.

This clonotype was seen a handful of times. The chain couples TRBV7-2 to TRBJ2-3, with TRBD1 matching 11 bases. Germline values: CDR1 SGHTA, CDR2 FQGNSA. The trim removed 3 bases at V and 4 bases at J, leaving 6 bases unmatched. CDR3 length: 16 amino acids. For the CDR3, the DNA is TGTGCCAGCAGCTTTGCTGGGACAGGGGGGTCAGATACGCAGTATTTT. The encoded protein is CASSFAGTGGSDTQYF.

This clonotype was detected ten times or more. This rearrangement joins TRBV5-1 to TRBJ2-7, with 9 bases identical to TRBD2. This CDR3 is built from 15 residues. V gave up 0 bases and J gave up 6 bases; unmatched junction bases: 7. CDR1 SGHRS and CDR2 YFSETQ come from the germline V gene. As DNA, the CDR3 is TGCGCCAGCAGCTTGGGTGGTAGCGGGAGATTCGAGCAGTACTTC. This encodes CASSLGGSGRFEQYF.

This clonotype has a handful of counts. The chain has TRBV5-1 and TRBJ2-4; no reliable D call. The V end was cut by 0 bases, the J end by 15 bases, with 10 bases between. Germline CDR1 and CDR2: SGHRS and YFSETQ. The CDR3 runs 11 residues. CDR3 sequence: CASSLGQLWYF. CDR3 bases: TGCGCCAGCAGCTTGGGCCAGCTTTGGTACTTC.

V and J are TRBV29-1 and TRBJ1-1, with D maybe TRBD1 (6 bases). The CDR3 is 14 residues long. CDR1 and CDR2 from the germline V gene are SQVTM and ANQGSEA. Trimming stripped 6 bases from V and 4 bases from J, with 18 bases between. The CDR3 DNA reads TGCAGCGTCCAAACTACAGGGCCGGGCACTGAAGCTTTCTTT. Translation: CSVQTTGPGTEAFF.